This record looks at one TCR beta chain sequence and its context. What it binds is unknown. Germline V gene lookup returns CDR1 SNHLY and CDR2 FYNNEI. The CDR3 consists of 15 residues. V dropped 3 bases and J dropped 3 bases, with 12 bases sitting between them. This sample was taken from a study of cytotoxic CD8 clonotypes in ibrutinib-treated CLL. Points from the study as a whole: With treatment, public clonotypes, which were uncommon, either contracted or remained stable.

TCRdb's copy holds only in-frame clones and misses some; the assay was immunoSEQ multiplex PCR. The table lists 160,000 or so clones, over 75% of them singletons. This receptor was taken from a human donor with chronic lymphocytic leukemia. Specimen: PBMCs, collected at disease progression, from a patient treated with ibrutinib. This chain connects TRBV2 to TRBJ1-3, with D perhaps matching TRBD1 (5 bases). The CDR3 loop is CASSDRQRNGNTIYF. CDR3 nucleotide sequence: TGTGCCAGCAGTGATCGACAGAGAAATGGAAACACCATATATTTT.